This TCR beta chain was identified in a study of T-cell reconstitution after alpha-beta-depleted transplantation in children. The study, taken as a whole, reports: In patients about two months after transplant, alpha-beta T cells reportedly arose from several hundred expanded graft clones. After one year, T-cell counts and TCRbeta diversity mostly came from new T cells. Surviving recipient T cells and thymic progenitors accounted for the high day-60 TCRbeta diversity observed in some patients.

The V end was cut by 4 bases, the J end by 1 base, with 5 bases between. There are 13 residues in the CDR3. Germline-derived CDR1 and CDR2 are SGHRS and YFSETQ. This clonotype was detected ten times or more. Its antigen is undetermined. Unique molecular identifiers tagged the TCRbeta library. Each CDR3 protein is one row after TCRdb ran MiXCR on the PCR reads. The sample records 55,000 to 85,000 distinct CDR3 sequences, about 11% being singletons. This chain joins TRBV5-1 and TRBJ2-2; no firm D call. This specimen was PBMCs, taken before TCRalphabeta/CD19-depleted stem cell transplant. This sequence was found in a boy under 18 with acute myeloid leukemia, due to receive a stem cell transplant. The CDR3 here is CASSPQNTGELFF. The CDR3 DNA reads TGCGCCAGCAGCCCCCAGAACACCGGGGAGCTGTTTTTT.